The rows below give T cell receptor beta chains drawn from one sample of a study of T cell responses to AZD1222 COVID-19 vaccine. Here immunoSEQ multiplex PCR was the method, and the copy in TCRdb shows in-frame clones only, minus some. The table records about 120,000 clones, less than 95% of them present only once. The input for sequencing was peripheral blood, taken 28 days after the second AZD1222 dose. The receptors were sampled from an adult who received the AZD1222 COVID-19 vaccine. The CDR3 runs from the conserved cysteine through the conserved F or W. The D gene is left open where the match is weak.

V	J	D	CDR3
TRBV25-1	TRBJ1-1	NA	CASSDGTPGDTEAFF
TRBV9	TRBJ1-2	TRBD1	CASSAGQGVGGYTF
TRBV29-1	TRBJ1-1	NA	CSVLTAVNTEAFF
TRBV11-2	TRBJ1-2	TRBD1	CASSLVRGGGKDGYTF
TRBV10-1	TRBJ2-7	NA	CASSRFSTDEQYF
TRBV7-9	TRBJ1-1	NA	CASSLVEGGTEAFF
TRBV20-1	TRBJ2-7	NA	CSAKRSWEQYF
TRBV19	TRBJ2-1	TRBD2	CASSIAASGANEQFF
TRBV7-9	TRBJ1-4	NA	CASSSGGGTNEKLFF
TRBV18	TRBJ1-4	TRBD1	CASSPTGQGREKLFF
TRBV6-5	TRBJ2-7	NA	CASSYSGPYEQYF
TRBV6-1	TRBJ1-1	NA	CASSEPRGNTEAFF
TRBV7-9	TRBJ2-7	NA	CASSLVPGEDYEQYF
TRBV2	TRBJ1-5	NA	CASIWTPVPNQPQHF
TRBV9	TRBJ2-7	NA	CASSVQLGPAEQYF
TRBV6-5	TRBJ2-3	NA	CASRTTWGPQYF
TRBV2	TRBJ1-1	NA	CASNGRRSMNTEAFF
TRBV6-6	TRBJ2-7	TRBD2	CASSGGLAGVGEQYF
TRBV29-1	TRBJ1-1	NA	CSVEDKAEAFF
TRBV5-8	TRBJ2-3	TRBD1	CASSFGTGDRDTQYF
TRBV6-5	TRBJ2-6	NA	CASSPGSGANVLTF
TRBV25-1	TRBJ1-2	TRBD1	CASSENLGQGMLGYTF
TRBV4-1	TRBJ2-5	NA	CASSQETQYF
TRBV12-3/TRBV12-4	TRBJ2-1	NA	CASSSPNNEQFF
TRBV7-2	TRBJ2-2	NA	CASSFISAGPGELFF
TRBV20-1	TRBJ2-3	NA	CSASGGTSGDTQYF
TRBV12-3/TRBV12-4	TRBJ2-5	TRBD2	CASIAGVGETQYF
TRBV5-1	TRBJ2-2	TRBD2	CASSPPSGTGELFF
TRBV2	TRBJ1-3	NA	CASSGGTSGNTIYF
TRBV5-1	TRBJ1-2	NA	CASSPGDYGYTF
TRBV14	TRBJ1-1	NA	CASSQAGLSTEAFF
TRBV9	TRBJ2-7	TRBD1	CASSAGTGGSYEQYF
TRBV10-3	TRBJ1-3	NA	CAITGATGNTIYF